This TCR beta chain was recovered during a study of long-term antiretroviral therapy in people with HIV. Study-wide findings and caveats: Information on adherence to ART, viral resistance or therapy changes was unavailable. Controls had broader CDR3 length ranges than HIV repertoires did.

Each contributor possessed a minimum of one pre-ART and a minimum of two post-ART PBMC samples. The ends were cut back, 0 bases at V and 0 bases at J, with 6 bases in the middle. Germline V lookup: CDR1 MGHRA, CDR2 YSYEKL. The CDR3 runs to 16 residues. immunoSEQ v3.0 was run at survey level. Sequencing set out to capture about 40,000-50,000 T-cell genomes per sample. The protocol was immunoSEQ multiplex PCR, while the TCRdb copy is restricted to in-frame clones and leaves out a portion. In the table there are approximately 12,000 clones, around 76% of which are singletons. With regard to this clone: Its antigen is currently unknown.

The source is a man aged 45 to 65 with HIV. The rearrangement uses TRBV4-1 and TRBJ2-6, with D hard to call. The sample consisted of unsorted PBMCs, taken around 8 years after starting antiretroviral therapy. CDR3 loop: CASSQETFSGANVLTF. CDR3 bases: TGCGCCAGCAGCCAAGAAACCTTCTCTGGGGCCAACGTCCTGACTTTC.